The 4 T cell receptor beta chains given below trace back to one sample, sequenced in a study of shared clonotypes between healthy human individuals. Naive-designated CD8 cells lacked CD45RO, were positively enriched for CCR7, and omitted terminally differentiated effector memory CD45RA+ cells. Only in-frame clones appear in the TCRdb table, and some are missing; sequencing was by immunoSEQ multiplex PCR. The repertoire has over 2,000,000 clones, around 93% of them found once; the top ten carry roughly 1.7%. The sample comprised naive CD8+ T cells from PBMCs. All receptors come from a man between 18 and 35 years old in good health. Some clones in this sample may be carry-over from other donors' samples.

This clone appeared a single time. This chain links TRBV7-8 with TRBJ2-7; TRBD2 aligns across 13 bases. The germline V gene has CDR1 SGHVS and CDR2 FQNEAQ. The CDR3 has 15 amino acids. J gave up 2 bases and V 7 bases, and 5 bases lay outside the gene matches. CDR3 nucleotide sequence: TGTGCCAGCACCGATGGGACTAGCGGGACCTACGAGCAGTACTTC. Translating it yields CASTDGTSGTYEQYF.

The CDR3 protein is CASSLQYGYTF. The CDR3 DNA reads TGTGCCAGCAGCTTGCAGTATGGCTACACCTTC. V and J are TRBV7-2 and TRBJ1-2; D call uncertain. Germline V gene lookup returns CDR1 SGHTA and CDR2 FQGNSA. CDR3 length: 11 amino acids. Trimming left V 3 bases short and J 5 bases short, with 4 bases between.

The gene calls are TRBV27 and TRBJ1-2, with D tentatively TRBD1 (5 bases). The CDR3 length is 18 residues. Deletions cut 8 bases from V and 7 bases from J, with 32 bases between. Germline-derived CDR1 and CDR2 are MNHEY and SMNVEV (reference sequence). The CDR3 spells CASSPTRGRAVPRSGYTF. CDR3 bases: TGTGCCAGCTCCCCGACTCGGGGCAGGGCAGTCCCCCGCTCTGGCTACACCTTC.

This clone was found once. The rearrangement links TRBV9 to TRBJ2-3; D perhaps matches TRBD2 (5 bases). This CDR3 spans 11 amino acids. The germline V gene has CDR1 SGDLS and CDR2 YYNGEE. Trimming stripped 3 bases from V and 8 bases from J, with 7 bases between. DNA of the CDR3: TGTGCCAGCAGCGAAGGAGGTACGCAGTATTTT. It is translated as CASSEGGTQYF.